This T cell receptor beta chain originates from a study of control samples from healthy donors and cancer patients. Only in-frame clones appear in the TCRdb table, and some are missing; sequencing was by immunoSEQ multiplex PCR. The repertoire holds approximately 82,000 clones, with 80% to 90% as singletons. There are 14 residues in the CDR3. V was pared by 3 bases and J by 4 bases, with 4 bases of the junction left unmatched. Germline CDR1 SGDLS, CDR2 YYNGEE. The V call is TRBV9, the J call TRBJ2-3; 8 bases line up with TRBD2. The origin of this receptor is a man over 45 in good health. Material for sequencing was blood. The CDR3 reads CASSGGLVPDTQYF. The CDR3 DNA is TGTGCCAGCAGCGGGGGACTAGTACCAGATACGCAGTATTTT.